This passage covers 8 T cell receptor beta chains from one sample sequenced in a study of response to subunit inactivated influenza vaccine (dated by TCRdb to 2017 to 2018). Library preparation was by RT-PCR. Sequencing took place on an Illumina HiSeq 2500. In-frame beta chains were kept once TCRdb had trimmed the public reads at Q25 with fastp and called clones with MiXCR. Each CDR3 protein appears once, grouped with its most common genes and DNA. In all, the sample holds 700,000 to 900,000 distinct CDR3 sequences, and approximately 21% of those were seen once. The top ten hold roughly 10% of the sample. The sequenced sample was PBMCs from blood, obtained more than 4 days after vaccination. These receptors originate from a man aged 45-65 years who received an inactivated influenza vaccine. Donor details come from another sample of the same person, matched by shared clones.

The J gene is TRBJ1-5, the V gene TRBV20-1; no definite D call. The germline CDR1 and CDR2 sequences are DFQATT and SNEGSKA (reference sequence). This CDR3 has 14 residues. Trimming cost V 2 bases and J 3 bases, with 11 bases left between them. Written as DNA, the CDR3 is TGCAGTGCTAGAAGCATATCGGCCAATCAGCCCCAGCATTTT. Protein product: CSARSISANQPQHF.

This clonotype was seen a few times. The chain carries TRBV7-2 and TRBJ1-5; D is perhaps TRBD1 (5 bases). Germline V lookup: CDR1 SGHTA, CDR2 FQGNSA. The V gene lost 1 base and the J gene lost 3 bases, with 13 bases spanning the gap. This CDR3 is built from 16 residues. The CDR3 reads CASSLVGGTDNQPQHF. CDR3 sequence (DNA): TGTGCCAGCAGCTTAGTAGGAGGGACGGACAATCAGCCCCAGCATTTT.

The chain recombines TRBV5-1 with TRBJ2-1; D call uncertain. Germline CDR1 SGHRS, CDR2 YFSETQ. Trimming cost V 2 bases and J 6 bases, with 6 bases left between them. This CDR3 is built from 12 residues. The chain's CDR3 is CASSFSFNEQFF. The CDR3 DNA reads TGCGCCAGCAGCTTCAGTTTCAATGAGCAGTTCTTC.

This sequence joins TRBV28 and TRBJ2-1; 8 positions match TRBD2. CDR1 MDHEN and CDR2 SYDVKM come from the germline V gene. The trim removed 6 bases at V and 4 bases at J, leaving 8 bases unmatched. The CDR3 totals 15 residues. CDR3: CASSEPTSGYNEQFF. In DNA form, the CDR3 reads TGTGCCAGCAGCGAACCTACTAGCGGTTACAATGAGCAGTTCTTC.

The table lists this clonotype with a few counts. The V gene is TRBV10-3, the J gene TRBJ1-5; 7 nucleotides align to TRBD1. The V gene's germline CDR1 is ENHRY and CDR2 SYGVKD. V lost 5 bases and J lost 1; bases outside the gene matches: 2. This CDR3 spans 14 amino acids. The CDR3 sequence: CAISIQGSNQPQHF. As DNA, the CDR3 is TGTGCCATCAGTATACAGGGGAGCAATCAGCCCCAGCATTTT.

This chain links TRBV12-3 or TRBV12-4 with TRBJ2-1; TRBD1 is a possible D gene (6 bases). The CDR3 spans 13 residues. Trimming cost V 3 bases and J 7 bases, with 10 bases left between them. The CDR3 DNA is TGTGCCAGCAGTTTTACAGGGATGAATGAGCAGTTCTTC. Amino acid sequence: CASSFTGMNEQFF.

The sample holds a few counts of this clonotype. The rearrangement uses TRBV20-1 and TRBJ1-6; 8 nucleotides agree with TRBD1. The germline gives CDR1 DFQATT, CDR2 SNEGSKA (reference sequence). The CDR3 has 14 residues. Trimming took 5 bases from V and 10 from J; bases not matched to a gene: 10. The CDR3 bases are TGCAGTGCTTACCAGACAGGGGCCAGCTCACCCCTCCACTTT. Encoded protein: CSAYQTGASSPLHF.

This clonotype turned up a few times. The CDR3 DNA reads TGTGCCAGCAGCACCTGGACAGGGGGCTACGAGCAGTACTTC. This sequence encodes CASSTWTGGYEQYF. The chain joins TRBV7-2 to TRBJ2-7; 10 bases align to TRBD1. V dropped 5 bases and J dropped 3; count of bases not matched to a gene: 4. The CDR3 sequence is 14 residues long. In germline, CDR1 is SGHTA, CDR2 FQGNSA.